A selection of T cell receptor beta chains follows, all from one sample in a study of shared T cell receptors in the human thymus. Repertoires were generated with immunoSEQ multiplex PCR, while TCRdb's copy carries only in-frame clones and drops some. The sample lists 640,000 or so clones, about 89% occurring once. These data were likewise used in another study, on human thymus T cells.

Sequencing used thymocytes. The receptors were gathered from a boy younger than two with a congenital heart defect. Each CDR3 is given with its conserved first and last residue. The D gene is left open where the match is weak. Not all rows give a size; the values are once, few, many and, for expanded clones, a class.

j_call v_call clone_size d_call cdr3_nt cdr3_aa
TRBJ1-3 TRBV18 few NA TGTGCCAGCTCCCCCACGGACAGCCTCTCTGGAAACACCATATATTTT CASSPTDSLSGNTIYF
TRBJ2-5 TRBV28 NA NA TGTGCCAGCAGTTTATGCAGAATAGCGGTGGTACAAGAGACCCAGTACTTC CASSLCRIAVVQETQYF
TRBJ1-5 TRBV7-6 NA TRBD1 TGTGCCAGCAGCTTAGTAGGGGGCCCCAATCAGCCCCAGCATTTT CASSLVGGPNQPQHF
TRBJ2-1 TRBV5-1 NA TRBD2 TGCGCCAGCAAGGACCCCGGGGCTAGCGGGAGGACATACAATGAGCAGTTCTTC CASKDPGASGRTYNEQFF
TRBJ2-3 TRBV4-3 NA TRBD2 TGCGCCAGCAGCCAAGCTGGCACAGCGGGGGTCACAGATACGCAGTATTTT CASSQAGTAGVTDTQYF
TRBJ2-1 TRBV6-5 NA TRBD1 TGTGCCAGCAGTTACTTAAGACAGGGGAAATCTGGTGAGCAGTTCTTC CASSYLRQGKSGEQFF
TRBJ1-5 TRBV28 NA TRBD1 TGTGCCAGCAGTGCCCGGACAGGGGAGGTCAATCAGCCCCAGCATTTT CASSARTGEVNQPQHF
TRBJ2-5 TRBV30 NA TRBD1 TGTGCCTGGAGTAGGGACAGAGTCCAAGAGACCCAGTACTTC CAWSRDRVQETQYF
TRBJ1-2 TRBV4-3 NA TRBD1 TGCGCCAGCAGCCACCGGACGGCCCCCGACAGGGGTGGGCATGGCTACACCTTC CASSHRTAPDRGGHGYTF
TRBJ2-3 TRBV6-1 NA TRBD1 TGTGCCAGCAGAGACAGGGTAACTAGCACAGATACGCAGTATTTT CASRDRVTSTDTQYF
TRBJ2-2 TRBV11-2 NA TRBD2 TGTGCCAGCAGCTCACGGACTAGCGGGGGGAGCACCGGGGAGCTGTTTTTT CASSSRTSGGSTGELFF
TRBJ1-3 TRBV29-1 NA TRBD1 TGCAGCGTTTCTCAGGGGGTTGGAAACACCATATATTTT CSVSQGVGNTIYF
TRBJ1-2 TRBV13 NA NA TGTGCCAGCAGCTTAATCGGAGCTAACTATGGCTACACCTTC CASSLIGANYGYTF
TRBJ2-7 TRBV9 once NA TGTGCCAGCAGCCCGCAGTCAACAGGGCCCGAGCAGTACTTC CASSPQSTGPEQYF
TRBJ2-7 TRBV13 once NA TGTGCCAGCAGCTTTGGGGGGAGCGGCGAGCAGTACTTC CASSFGGSGEQYF
TRBJ1-6 TRBV6-1 NA NA TGTGCCAGCAGTGAAGACCACCCTTGGAGGAGCCAAAATTCACCCCTCCACTTT CASSEDHPWRSQNSPLHF
TRBJ2-5 TRBV4-3 NA NA TGCGCCAGCAGCCGCGGGAAAAGGGTTAAGGGGGAGACCCAGTACTTC CASSRGKRVKGETQYF
TRBJ2-1 TRBV2 NA NA TGTGCCAGCAGTTTTCGGAGGCTAGCAGCCTACAATGAGCAGTTCTTC CASSFRRLAAYNEQFF
TRBJ2-7 TRBV6-8 NA NA TGTGCCAGCAGTTACTCGAGGGGGGGCGGGAGCTACGAGCAGTACTTC CASSYSRGGGSYEQYF
TRBJ2-5 TRBV25-1 NA NA TGTGCCAGCAGTGTCAGTGGGCAGCCTCAAGAGACCCAGTACTTC CASSVSGQPQETQYF
TRBJ2-3 TRBV27 NA NA TGTGCCAGCAGTTTAAGGTGGGCTAGCACAGATACGCAGTATTTT CASSLRWASTDTQYF
TRBJ1-1 TRBV18 NA TRBD1 TGTGCCAGCTCACCACCGCGGGACAGGGGGCACACTGAAGCTTTCTTT CASSPPRDRGHTEAFF
TRBJ2-2 TRBV4-1 NA NA TGCGCCAGCAGCCAAGATCTAACAGGGGGGGCCGGGGAGCTGTTTTTT CASSQDLTGGAGELFF
TRBJ2-1 TRBV5-1 NA TRBD2 TGCGCCAGCAGCTTCGGCGCCTTAGCGGGCTCCTACAATGAGCAGTTCTTC CASSFGALAGSYNEQFF
TRBJ2-5 TRBV28 once TRBD1 TGTGCCAGCAGTCTGGGACAGGGAACCCCCCGGGCCCAGTACTTC CASSLGQGTPRAQYF
TRBJ1-4 TRBV5-1 NA TRBD1 TGCGCCAGCAGCCGGGGACAGGGAGGGCCTAATGAAAAACTGTTTTTT CASSRGQGGPNEKLFF
TRBJ1-4 TRBV5-1 few NA TGCGCCAGCAGCCACGGACTGCCTAATGAAAAACTGTTTTTT CASSHGLPNEKLFF
TRBJ2-7 TRBV27 NA TRBD1 TGTGCCAGCAGTGACCGGGACAGGACCTACGAGCAGTACTTC CASSDRDRTYEQYF
TRBJ2-5 TRBV15 NA TRBD2 TGTGCCACCAGCAGAGATCGGAGACTAGCGACCGGGGGGGAGACCCAGTACTTC CATSRDRRLATGGETQYF
TRBJ1-1 TRBV9 NA NA TGTGCCAGCAGGAGGGGGGGCGACACTGAAGCTTTCTTT CASRRGGDTEAFF
TRBJ1-1 TRBV11-2 NA TRBD1 TGTGCCAGCGCCCTAAGGCAGGGGGTCACTGAAGCTTTCTTT CASALRQGVTEAFF
TRBJ2-3 TRBV30 NA TRBD1 TGTGCCTGGGTACCCAGGGGGTCTAGCACAGATACGCAGTATTTT CAWVPRGSSTDTQYF
TRBJ1-2 TRBV6-5 NA NA TGTGCCAGCAGTTTCAACGGGGACTATGGCTACACCTTC CASSFNGDYGYTF
TRBJ1-3 TRBV4-1 few NA TGCGCCAGCAGCCAAGAGGCCAGGGACTCCTCTGGAAACACCATATATTTT CASSQEARDSSGNTIYF
TRBJ1-1 TRBV29-1 NA NA TGCAGCGCCACTCGCACCCTAGATGTCACTGAAGCTTTCTTT CSATRTLDVTEAFF
TRBJ2-4 TRBV28 NA TRBD1 TGTGCCAGCAGTTTCCGAGGGACAGGCATGACTATACTAGCCAAAAACATTCAGTACTTC CASSFRGTGMTILAKNIQYF
TRBJ2-1 TRBV4-3 few NA TGCGCCAGCAGCCATCGACTTGGTGTTCGTGGGAATGAGCAGTTCTTC CASSHRLGVRGNEQFF
TRBJ2-1 TRBV10-3 NA TRBD2 TGTGCCATCGGGGTCGGCCATGGCGGGGGGCCTACCGATGAGCAGTTCTTC CAIGVGHGGGPTDEQFF
TRBJ1-3 TRBV28 once NA TGTGCCAGCAGTTTGGTGACAGGCTCTGGAAACACCATATATTTT CASSLVTGSGNTIYF
TRBJ1-5 TRBV5-6 NA NA TGTGCCAGCAGCAGAACAGGGCCAAGCAATCAGCCCCAGCATTTT CASSRTGPSNQPQHF
TRBJ1-5 TRBV27 NA TRBD1 TGTGCCAGCAGTCCAAATAGAGGGACAGGGAATCAGCCCCAGCATTTT CASSPNRGTGNQPQHF
TRBJ2-5 TRBV6-1 NA TRBD1 TGTGCCAGCAGTGATCTATATCGAATGACAGGGGTAGGAGAGACCCAGTACTTC CASSDLYRMTGVGETQYF
TRBJ2-7 TRBV14 NA NA TGTGCCAGCAGCCAAGATTACGGGGATCGCTCCTACGAGCAGTACTTC CASSQDYGDRSYEQYF
TRBJ2-7 TRBV10-3 NA NA TGTGCCATCAGTGCTCCCGCCGTCAGTTCCTACGAGCAGTACTTC CAISAPAVSSYEQYF